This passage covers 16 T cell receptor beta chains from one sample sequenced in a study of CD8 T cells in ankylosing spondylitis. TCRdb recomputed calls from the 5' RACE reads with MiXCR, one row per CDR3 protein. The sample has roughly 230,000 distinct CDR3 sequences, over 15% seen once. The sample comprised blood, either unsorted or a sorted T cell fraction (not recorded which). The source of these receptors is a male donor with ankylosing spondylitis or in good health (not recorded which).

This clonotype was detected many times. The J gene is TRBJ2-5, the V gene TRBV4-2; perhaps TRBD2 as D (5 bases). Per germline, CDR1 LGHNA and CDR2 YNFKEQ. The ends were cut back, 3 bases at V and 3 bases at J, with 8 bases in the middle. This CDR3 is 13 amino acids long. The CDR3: CASSHLTKETQYF. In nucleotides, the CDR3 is TGTGCCAGCAGCCATCTGACTAAAGAGACCCAGTACTTC.

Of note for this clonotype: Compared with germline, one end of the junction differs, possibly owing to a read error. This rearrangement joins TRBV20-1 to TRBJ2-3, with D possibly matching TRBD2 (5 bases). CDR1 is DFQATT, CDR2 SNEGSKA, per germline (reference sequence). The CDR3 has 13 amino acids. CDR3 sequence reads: CSATDDYTDTRYF. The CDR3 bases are TGCAGTGCCACGGACGACTACACAGATACGCGGTATTTT.

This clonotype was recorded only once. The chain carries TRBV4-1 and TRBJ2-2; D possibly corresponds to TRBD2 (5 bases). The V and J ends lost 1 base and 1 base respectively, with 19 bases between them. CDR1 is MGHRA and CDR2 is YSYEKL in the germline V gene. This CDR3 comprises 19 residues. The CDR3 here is CASSQVPLRVARNTGELFF. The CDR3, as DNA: TGCGCCAGCAGCCAAGTCCCCCTTAGGGTAGCGAGGAACACCGGGGAGCTGTTTTTT.

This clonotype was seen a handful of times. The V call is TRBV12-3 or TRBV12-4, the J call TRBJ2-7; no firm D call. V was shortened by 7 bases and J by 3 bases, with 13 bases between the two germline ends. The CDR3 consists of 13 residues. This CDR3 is CASTPGGLYEQYF. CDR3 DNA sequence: TGTGCCAGCACCCCGGGTGGGCTCTACGAGCAGTACTTC.

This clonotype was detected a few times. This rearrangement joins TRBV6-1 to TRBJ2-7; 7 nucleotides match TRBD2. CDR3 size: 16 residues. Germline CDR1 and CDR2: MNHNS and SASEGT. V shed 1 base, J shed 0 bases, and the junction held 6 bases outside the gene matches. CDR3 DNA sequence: TGTGCCAGCAGTGAAGTACTAGCGTTTAGCTCCTACGAGCAGTACTTC. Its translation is CASSEVLAFSSYEQYF.

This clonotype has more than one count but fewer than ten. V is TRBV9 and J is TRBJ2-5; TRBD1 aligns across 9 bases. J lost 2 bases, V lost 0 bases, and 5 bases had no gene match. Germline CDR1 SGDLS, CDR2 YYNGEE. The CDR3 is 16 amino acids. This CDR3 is CASSVDGTGRQETQYF. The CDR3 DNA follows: TGTGCCAGCAGCGTAGACGGGACAGGGAGACAAGAGACCCAGTACTTC.

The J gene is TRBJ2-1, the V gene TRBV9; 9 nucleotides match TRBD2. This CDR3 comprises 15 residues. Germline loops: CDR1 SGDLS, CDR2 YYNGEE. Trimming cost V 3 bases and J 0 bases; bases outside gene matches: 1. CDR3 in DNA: TGTGCCAGCAGCGCTAGCGGGGACTCCTACAATGAGCAGTTCTTC. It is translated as CASSASGDSYNEQFF.

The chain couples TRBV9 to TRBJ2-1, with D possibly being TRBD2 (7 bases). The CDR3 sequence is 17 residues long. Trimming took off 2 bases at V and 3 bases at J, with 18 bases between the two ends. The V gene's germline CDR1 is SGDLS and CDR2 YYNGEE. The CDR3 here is CASSVGGGTTIYNEQFF. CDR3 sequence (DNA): TGTGCCAGCAGCGTGGGAGGGGGGACTACTATCTACAATGAGCAGTTCTTC. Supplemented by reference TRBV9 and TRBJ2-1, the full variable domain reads DSGVTQTPKHLITATGQRVTLRCSPRSGDLSVYWYQQSLDQGLQFLIQYYNGEERAKGNILERFSAQQFPDLHSELNLSSLELGDSALYFCASSVGGGTTIYNEQFFGPGTRLTVL.

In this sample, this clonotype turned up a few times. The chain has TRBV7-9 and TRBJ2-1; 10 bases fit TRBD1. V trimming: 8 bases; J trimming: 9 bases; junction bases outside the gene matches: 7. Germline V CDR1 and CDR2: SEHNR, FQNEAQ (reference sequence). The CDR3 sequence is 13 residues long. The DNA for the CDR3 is TGTGCCAGCCCGGGACAGGGGTCGGTTGAGCAGTTCTTC. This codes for CASPGQGSVEQFF. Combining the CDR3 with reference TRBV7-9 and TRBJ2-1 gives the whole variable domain DTGVSQNPRHKITKRGQNVTFRCDPISEHNRLYWYRQTLGQGPEFLTYFQNEAQLEKSRLLSDRFSAERPKGSFSTLEIQRTEQGDSAMYLCASPGQGSVEQFFGPGTRLTVL.

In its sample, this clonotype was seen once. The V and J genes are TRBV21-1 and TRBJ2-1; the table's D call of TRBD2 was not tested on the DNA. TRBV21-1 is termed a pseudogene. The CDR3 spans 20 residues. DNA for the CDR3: TGTGCCAGCAGCAAAGTCGAAGGCGGTCAACTAGCGGGAGGGCCAGGTGAGCAGTTCTTC. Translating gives CASSKVEGGQLAGGPGEQFF.

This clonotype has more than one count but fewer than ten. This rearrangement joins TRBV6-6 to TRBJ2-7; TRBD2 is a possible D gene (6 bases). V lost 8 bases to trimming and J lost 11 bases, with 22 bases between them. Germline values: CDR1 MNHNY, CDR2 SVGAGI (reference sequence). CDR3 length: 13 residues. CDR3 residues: CASQEGQSEEEYF. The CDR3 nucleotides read TGTGCCAGCCAGGAGGGCCAATCGGAAGAGGAGTACTTC.

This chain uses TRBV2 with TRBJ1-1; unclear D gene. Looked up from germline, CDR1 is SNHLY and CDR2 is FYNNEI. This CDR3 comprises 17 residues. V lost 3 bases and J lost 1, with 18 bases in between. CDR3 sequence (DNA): TGTGCCAGCAGTGATCGGGCCGCGACTTTCCCGAACACTGAAGCTTTCTTT. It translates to CASSDRAATFPNTEAFF.

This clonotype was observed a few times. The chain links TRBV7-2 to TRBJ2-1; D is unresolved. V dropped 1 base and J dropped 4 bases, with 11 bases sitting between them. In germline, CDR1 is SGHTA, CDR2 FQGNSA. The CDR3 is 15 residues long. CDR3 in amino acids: CASSLGQGRYNEQFF. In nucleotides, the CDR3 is TGTGCCAGCAGCTTAGGTCAAGGCCGATACAATGAGCAGTTCTTC.

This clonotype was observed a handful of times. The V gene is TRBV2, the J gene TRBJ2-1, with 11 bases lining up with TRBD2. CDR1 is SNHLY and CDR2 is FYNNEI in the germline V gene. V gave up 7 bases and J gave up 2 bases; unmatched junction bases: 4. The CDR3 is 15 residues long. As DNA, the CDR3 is TGTGCCAGCAAATCGACTAGCGGGACCTACAATGAGCAGTTCTTC. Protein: CASKSTSGTYNEQFF. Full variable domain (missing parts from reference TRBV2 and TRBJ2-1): EPEVTQTPSHQVTQMGQEVILRCVPISNHLYFYWYRQILGQKVEFLVSFYNNEISEKSEIFDDQFSVERPDGSNFTLKIRSTKLEDSAMYFCASKSTSGTYNEQFFGPGTRLTVL.

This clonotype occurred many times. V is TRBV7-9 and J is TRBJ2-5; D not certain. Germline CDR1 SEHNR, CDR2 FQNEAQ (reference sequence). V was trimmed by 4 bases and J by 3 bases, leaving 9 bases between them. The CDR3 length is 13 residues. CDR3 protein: CASSSASEETQYF. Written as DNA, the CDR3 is TGTGCCAGCAGCTCCGCTAGTGAAGAGACCCAGTACTTC.

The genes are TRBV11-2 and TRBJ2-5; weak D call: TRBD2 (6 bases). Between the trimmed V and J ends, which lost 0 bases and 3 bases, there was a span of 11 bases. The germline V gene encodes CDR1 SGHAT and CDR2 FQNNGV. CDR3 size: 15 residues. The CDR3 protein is CASSLDPRGKETQYF. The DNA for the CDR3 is TGTGCCAGCAGCTTAGATCCACGGGGGAAAGAGACCCAGTACTTC.